Listed below are T cell receptor beta chains from one sample, sequenced in a study of T cell responses to AZD1222 COVID-19 vaccine. TCRdb's copy holds only in-frame clones and misses some; the assay was immunoSEQ multiplex PCR. The repertoire holds 180,000 or so clones, with 85% to 95% as singletons. Specimen: peripheral blood, collected 28 days after the second AZD1222 dose. These TCRs come from an adult who received the AZD1222 COVID-19 vaccine. Both conserved end residues are part of each CDR3. D genes are given only for firm matches. The listing skips clone size in some rows; elsewhere it reads once, few, many or a size class.

D	size	J	V	DNA	CDR3
-	-	TRBJ1-4	TRBV4-1	TGCGCCAGCAACAACCCTTCAACTAATGAAAAACTGTTTTTT	CASNNPSTNEKLFF
-	once	TRBJ2-7	TRBV30	TGTGCCTGGAGGGCAGGGAAGTACGCCTACGAGCAGTACTTC	CAWRAGKYAYEQYF
TRBD1	once	TRBJ1-2	TRBV5-1	TGCGCCAGCAGCCTAAAGTGGGGGACAGAGGGCGGCTACACCTTC	CASSLKWGTEGGYTF
TRBD2	-	TRBJ2-3	TRBV29-1	TGCAGCGGGGGACTAGCGGGGGCAGATACGCAGTATTTT	CSGGLAGADTQYF
-	-	TRBJ1-1	TRBV3-1/TRBV3-2	TGTGCCAGCAGCCAAATGAACACTGAAGCTTTCTTT	CASSQMNTEAFF
TRBD1	many	TRBJ2-5	TRBV6-5	TGTGCCAGCAGCCCAGGGACAGGGGAGACCCAGTACTTC	CASSPGTGETQYF
-	-	TRBJ2-7	TRBV29-1	TGCAGCGTTGTGTGGCACCAACGTGGCTACGAGCAGTACTTC	CSVVWHQRGYEQYF
-	once	TRBJ2-7	TRBV18	TGTGCCAGCTCACCACGGGGGGCCATGCTAGAGCAGTACTTC	CASSPRGAMLEQYF
-	-	TRBJ2-1	TRBV4-2	TGTGCCAGCAGCCAAAACGTCCTAACCGGGGCCTACAATGAGCAGTTCTTC	CASSQNVLTGAYNEQFF
TRBD1	-	TRBJ1-2	TRBV11-3	TGTGCCAGCAGCCCAAGACAGGGGATCGACCCTTATCCTTATGGCTACACCTTC	CASSPRQGIDPYPYGYTF
-	-	TRBJ2-3	TRBV7-3	TGTGCCAGCAGCTTAACGGGGCAGGGGAGAGATACGCAGTATTTT	CASSLTGQGRDTQYF
-	-	TRBJ2-3	TRBV6-2/TRBV6-3	TGTGCCAGCAGTTACGGGGCAGGAACCTATACGCAGTATTTT	CASSYGAGTYTQYF
-	-	TRBJ2-3	TRBV9	TGTGCCAGCAGCGTAGTTGGGCTAGCGACAGATACGCAGTATTTT	CASSVVGLATDTQYF
TRBD1	-	TRBJ1-6	TRBV30	TGTGCCTGGAGTGCCTGGACAGGGTATAATTCACCCCTCCACTTT	CAWSAWTGYNSPLHF
-	-	TRBJ2-3	TRBV10-1	TGCGCCAGCAGTGGGTCCCCAGATACGCAGTATTTT	CASSGSPDTQYF
-	-	TRBJ2-6	TRBV30	TGTGCCTGGAGCCAGGGGCTCCCTGGGGCCAACGTCCTGACTTTC	CAWSQGLPGANVLTF
-	once	TRBJ2-1	TRBV18	TGTGCCAGCTCACCACCGGGAGGGGGGAGGAATGAGCAGTTCTTC	CASSPPGGGRNEQFF
-	few	TRBJ2-1	TRBV4-1	TGCGCCAGCAGCCTGCTAGGGGGCAATGAGCAGTTCTTC	CASSLLGGNEQFF
TRBD2	once	TRBJ2-1	TRBV4-1	TGCGCCAGCAGCCAAGATCAACTAGCGGGGGTTTACAATGAGCAGTTCTTC	CASSQDQLAGVYNEQFF
TRBD2	-	TRBJ2-5	TRBV28	TGTGCCAGCACCTCCGGGAGGGAGACCCAGTACTTC	CASTSGRETQYF
-	-	TRBJ1-2	TRBV7-3	TGTGCCAGCAGCTTAAAACAGGGCGGAGGCTACACCTTC	CASSLKQGGGYTF
-	-	TRBJ2-7	TRBV6-5	TGTGCCAGCATTTCAGGGCATCCTCAAACCTACGAGCAGTACTTC	CASISGHPQTYEQYF
-	-	TRBJ2-7	TRBV11-3	TGTGCCAGCAGCTACCATATACAGGGTACCTACGAGCAGTACTTC	CASSYHIQGTYEQYF
TRBD2	-	TRBJ2-5	TRBV3-1/TRBV3-2	TGTGCCAGCAGCCAAGAGATACCCCCCTTGCGCGGGGGGCAAGAGACCCAGTACTTC	CASSQEIPPLRGGQETQYF
TRBD1	once	TRBJ1-5	TRBV2	TGTGCCAGCAGTGAAGCGGGACAGGACGGTCAGCCCCAGCATTTT	CASSEAGQDGQPQHF
TRBD1	-	TRBJ1-2	TRBV3-1/TRBV3-2	TGTGCCAGCAGCCAAGATGGGACAGGGGGCGGCTACACCTTC	CASSQDGTGGGYTF
TRBD1	-	TRBJ2-7	TRBV5-5	TGTGCCAGCAGCCTCGGGACAGACTACGAGAACTCCTACGAGCAGTACTTC	CASSLGTDYENSYEQYF
-	-	TRBJ1-2	TRBV5-4	TGTGCCAGCAGCTTACGGACCGATTATAACTATGGCTACACCTTC	CASSLRTDYNYGYTF
-	-	TRBJ1-2	TRBV2	TGTGCCAGCAGTGAAGGACAGAACTATGGCTACACCTTC	CASSEGQNYGYTF
TRBD2	-	TRBJ2-3	TRBV7-9	TGTGCCAGCAGCCTGGGACTAGCGGGAGCAGATACGCAGTATTTT	CASSLGLAGADTQYF
TRBD1	once	TRBJ1-1	TRBV7-9	TGTGCCAGCAGCTTAAGGGACAGGGGGCTGACTGAAGCTTTCTTT	CASSLRDRGLTEAFF
-	-	TRBJ1-5	TRBV3-1/TRBV3-2	TGTGCCAGCAGCCAAGATCCCGGGTCGACAACCCAGCATTTT	CASSQDPGSTTQHF
-	once	TRBJ1-3	TRBV9	TGTGCCAGCAGCGTGTCAGGGACCTCTGGAAACACCATATATTTT	CASSVSGTSGNTIYF
-	-	TRBJ2-5	TRBV19	TGTGCCAGTAGCCTAACAGGGAGGGAGACCCAGTACTTC	CASSLTGRETQYF
-	-	TRBJ2-1	TRBV5-4	TGTGCCAGCAGCCGTACGGCGGACCCCTACAATGAGCAGTTCTTC	CASSRTADPYNEQFF
-	-	TRBJ1-2	TRBV6-4	TGTGCCAGCAGTGACAACTATGGCTACACCTTC	CASSDNYGYTF
-	-	TRBJ1-1	TRBV11-2	TGTGCCAGCAGCTTAGATAGGGGTGGCACTGAAGCTTTCTTT	CASSLDRGGTEAFF
-	once	TRBJ2-5	TRBV10-2	TGCGCCAGCAGTAACTGGGATCAAGAGACCCAGTACTTC	CASSNWDQETQYF
TRBD2	-	TRBJ2-7	TRBV28	TGTGCCAGCAGTTTAGGGGGGGTCTCCTACGAGCAGTACTTC	CASSLGGVSYEQYF
-	-	TRBJ1-2	TRBV19	TGTGCCAGTAGTACGTTGACGGAACCCGATCGCTTCTATGGCTACACCTTC	CASSTLTEPDRFYGYTF
TRBD1	-	TRBJ2-7	TRBV19	TGTGCCAGTAGTATAGGTCCAGGGGGCGCCTACGAGCAGTACTTC	CASSIGPGGAYEQYF
-	-	TRBJ2-7	TRBV5-5	TGTGCCAGCAGCTTCAGCTCCTACGAGCAGTACTTC	CASSFSSYEQYF
-	-	TRBJ2-7	TRBV19	TGTGCCAGTAGTTTGGCGGGGGCCTCCTACGAGCAGTACTTC	CASSLAGASYEQYF
-	-	TRBJ2-5	TRBV9	TGTGCCAGCAGCGTAGGCTTTGAGTCAGGGACGTTCCAAGAGACCCAGTACTTC	CASSVGFESGTFQETQYF
TRBD2	-	TRBJ2-1	TRBV25-1	TGTGCCAGCGGGACTAGAGGTCCGCCGGGGCAGTTCTTC	CASGTRGPPGQFF
-	-	TRBJ2-2	TRBV5-4	TGTGCCAGCAGTCGCGGTGGCTCTAGGGACACCGGGGAGCTGTTTTTT	CASSRGGSRDTGELFF
-	-	TRBJ1-2	TRBV3-1/TRBV3-2	TGTGCCAGCAGCCAAGGTGGCAGGTCGCGGGGCTACACCTTC	CASSQGGRSRGYTF
-	-	TRBJ2-5	TRBV5-1	TGCGCCAGCAGCTCGGGGTCGGGCAAAGAGACCCAGTACTTC	CASSSGSGKETQYF
TRBD1	once	TRBJ2-6	TRBV19	TGTGCCAGTAGTCCCGGACAGGGGGCAGGTGGGGCCAACGTCCTGACTTTC	CASSPGQGAGGANVLTF